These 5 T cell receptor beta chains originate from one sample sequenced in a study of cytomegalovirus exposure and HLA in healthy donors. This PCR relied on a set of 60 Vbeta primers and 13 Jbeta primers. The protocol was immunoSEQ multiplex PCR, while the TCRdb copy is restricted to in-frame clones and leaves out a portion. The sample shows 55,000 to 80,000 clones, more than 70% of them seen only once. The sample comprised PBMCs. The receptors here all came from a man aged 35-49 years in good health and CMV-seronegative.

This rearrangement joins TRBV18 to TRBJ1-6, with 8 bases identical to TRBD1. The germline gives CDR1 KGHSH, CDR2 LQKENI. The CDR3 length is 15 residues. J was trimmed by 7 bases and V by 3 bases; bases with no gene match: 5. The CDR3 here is CASSPGTGKNSPLHF. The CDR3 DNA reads TGTGCCAGCTCACCCGGGACAGGCAAAAATTCACCCCTCCACTTT.

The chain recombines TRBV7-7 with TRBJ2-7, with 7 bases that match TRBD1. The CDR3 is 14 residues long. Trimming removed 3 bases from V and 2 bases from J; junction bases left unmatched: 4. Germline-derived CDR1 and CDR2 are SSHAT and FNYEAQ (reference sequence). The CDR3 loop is CASSLGDRPYEQYF. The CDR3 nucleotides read TGTGCCAGCAGCTTGGGGGACAGACCCTACGAGCAGTACTTC.

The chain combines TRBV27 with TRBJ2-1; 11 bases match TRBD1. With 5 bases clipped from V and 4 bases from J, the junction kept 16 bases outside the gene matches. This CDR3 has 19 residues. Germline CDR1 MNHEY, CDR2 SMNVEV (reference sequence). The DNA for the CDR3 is TGTGCCAGCAGTAAGGGACAGGGGGGCCTAGCGGTAGTGTACAATGAGCAGTTCTTC. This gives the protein CASSKGQGGLAVVYNEQFF.

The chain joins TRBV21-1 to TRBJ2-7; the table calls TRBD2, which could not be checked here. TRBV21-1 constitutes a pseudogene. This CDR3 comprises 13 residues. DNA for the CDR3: TGTGCCTTCCCCCGACTAGCGCACTACGAGCAGTACTTC. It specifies CAFPRLAHYEQYF.

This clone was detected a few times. DNA for the CDR3: TGCGCCAGCAGCTGGACAGAATTAGGGCTGAACACCGGGGAGCTGTTTTTT. It encodes CASSWTELGLNTGELFF. The rearrangement links TRBV5-1 to TRBJ2-2; perhaps TRBD1 as D (6 bases). The V gene lost 3 bases and the J gene lost 1 base, with 16 bases spanning the gap. The CDR3 is made up of 17 amino acids. Germline assignment: CDR1 SGHRS and CDR2 YFSETQ.